Sequencing of this TCR beta chain was carried out in a study of blood T cell repertoires in COVID-19 (dated by TCRdb to the early 2020s). Notes on the research overall: The collaborator samples originated in the United States, Italy and Spain and spanned the acute and convalescent phases of COVID-19. The material from the prospective study consisted of cDNA or gDNA derived from T cells, B-cell-depleted T cells, or PBMCs. Where available, HLA class I and class II types were obtained from metadata supplied by the sample provider rather than from assay-based typing. A freely available public database, intended as a resource for researchers studying the immune response to SARS-CoV-2, is where the repertoires were released. Samples were obtained from the ongoing ImmuneRACE study (first 160 participants) and from roughly 1,300 subjects provided by 6 global collaborators. A de-identified subject ID, COVID-19 status, age in years and sex were almost always included in the sample metadata. The dataset comprised deeply sampled blood TCRbeta repertoires from subjects exposed to, actively infected with, or recovered from COVID-19.

The study at large found these results: The quantity of clinical and demographic metadata differed by source and by participant and was supplied without curation.

V has 4 bases trimmed and J has 8 bases trimmed; junction bases matching no gene number 9. CDR1 and CDR2 are drawn from the germline V gene (reference sequence): LGHDT, YNNKEL. Inclusive of the bounding cysteine and phenylalanine, the CDR3 is 15 residues long. Kept here is only the CDR3 DNA, which spans 45 bases and is read in frame from base 1. Comments on this clone: Its antigen has not been determined. No per-base quality is available; no much larger clone lies one base away.

One collaborating source in Seattle enrolled patients during active infection and followed them longitudinally through the course of disease. Each collaborating institution followed its own protocols to collect whole blood in K2EDTA tubes. For TCRbeta analysis, collaborators shipped samples in one of three forms: frozen whole blood, isolated PBMCs, or DNA extracted from either of those sample types. The immunoSEQ Assay, a bias-controlled multiplex PCR, was used to amplify TCRbeta CDR3 regions from genomic DNA. In the source study's methods: Nucleated cell counts per sample were estimated from amplification of reference gene primers within the assay. Sequence reads were collapsed and filtered to measure the absolute abundance of every unique TCRbeta CDR3 rearrangement. Productive Simpson clonality was computed per sample as the square root of Simpson's diversity index over productive rearrangements. In TCRdb, the immuneACCESS table is reduced to in-frame sequences with V and J assigned. These tables do not hold every clone; where another copy was compared, an unresolved V gene accounts for under half, and the others remain unexplained. The D gene and trimming were derived from the DNA, and the V and J assignments and clone size from that table. Within this sample are over 150,000 clones, with around 86% of them counted one time only. The top ten clones comprise around 0.5% of the sample.

Sequencing was performed on peripheral blood. This TCR was recovered from a man aged 55 to 70 with COVID-19, enrolled during active disease. The chain is encoded by TRBV3-1 (or the pseudogene TRBV3-2) joined to TRBJ1-2, with 11 bases matching TRBD1. The DNA reads TGTGCCAGCAGCCCTTTAGGACAGGGGGCAGGGGGCTACACCTTC. Translated, this gives CASSPLGQGAGGYTF.